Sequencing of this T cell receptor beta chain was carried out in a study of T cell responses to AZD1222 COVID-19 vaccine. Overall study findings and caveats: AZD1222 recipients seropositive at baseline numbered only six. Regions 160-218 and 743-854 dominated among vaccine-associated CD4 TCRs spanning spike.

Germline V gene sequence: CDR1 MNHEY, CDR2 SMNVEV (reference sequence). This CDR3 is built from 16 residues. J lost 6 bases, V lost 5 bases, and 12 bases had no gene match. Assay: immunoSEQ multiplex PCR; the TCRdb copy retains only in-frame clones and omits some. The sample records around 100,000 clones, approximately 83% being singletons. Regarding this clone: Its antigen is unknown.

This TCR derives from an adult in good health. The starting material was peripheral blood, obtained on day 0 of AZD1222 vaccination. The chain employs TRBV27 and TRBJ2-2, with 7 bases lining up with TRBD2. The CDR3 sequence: CASSPLPSGGAGELFF. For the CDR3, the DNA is TGTGCCAGCAGTCCCCTTCCGTCGGGAGGAGCCGGGGAGCTGTTTTTT.